This T cell receptor beta chain was identified during a study of identical twins (TCRdb year 2016). Context from the whole study: TCR alpha and beta repertoires from monozygotic twins, unrelated adults of various ages and cord blood were deep-sequenced to test whether fetal clonotypes persist. Replicate twin experiments were performed at different times using different library preparation protocols to rule out contamination.

Library generation was performed with 5' RACE. TCRdb lists the instrument as Illumina HiSeq 2000. Template switching added a universal primer binding site, and the final cDNA carried a unique molecular identifier that allowed TCR cDNA molecules to be counted accurately. Specific primers in the conserved constant-segment region were used to synthesize first-strand cDNA for the TCR alpha and beta chains. To control for contamination, every cDNA library was double barcoded, receiving both a SMART-Mk sample barcode and Illumina barcodes. TruSeq adapter sequences along with Illumina sample barcodes were introduced in two successive PCR steps. The Illumina HiSeq platform was used with custom primers to sequence TCR alpha and beta cDNA libraries. On the study's bioinformatics: MiGEC processed the raw reads to extract unique molecular identifiers, while MiXCR was used to determine the CDR3 positions. For each individual, recombination models were inferred using an EM algorithm with the repgenHMM and IGoR tools. The tcR package in R was used for shared clonotype analysis, with sharing normalized by the product of cloneset sizes. Out-of-frame nonproductive sequences were analyzed to study raw recombination free of thymic and clonal selection effects. The public reads were run again by TCRdb, first through fastp at Q25 and then through MiXCR, and only productive beta chains were kept. All rows with the same CDR3 protein become a single entry with the most common DNA and genes. TCRdb's processing, not the authors', yielded these V and J calls. A total of some 1,600,000 distinct CDR3 sequences appear in this sample, 32% of them only once. The biggest ten clones account for about 0.3% of the sample.

Every donor in the study was a healthy Caucasian. This clonotype occurred a few times. Its antigen is still unknown. Per-base quality was not reported, and no clone a single base away is much larger than it. What the study reported, not specific to this receptor: In monozygotic twins, out-of-frame TCR alpha sharing was systematically underestimated by recombination models, although the models agreed with sharing between unrelated individuals. Zero-insertion analyses could be partly confounded by invariant T cells such as MAIT and iNKT, although diverse VJ usage argued against such confounding for most clonotypes. In beta out-of-frame sequences, excess twin sharing was weaker, because having fewer shared sequences lowered the signal-to-noise ratio. Abundant cord blood beta clonotypes had fewer insertions, young adult naive repertoires showed a similar but weaker trend, and memory repertoires showed no such trend. Because the same donors could not be followed over many years, the conclusions relied on cross-sectional statistical analysis. Compared with coincidental sharing between unrelated individuals, out-of-frame TCR alpha sequences shared between twins had an excess of sequences with low generation probability.

Via the germline V gene, CDR1 is SGHRS and CDR2 YFSETQ. The V end loses 3 bases and the J end loses 6 bases, and a stretch of 16 bases separates them. Including the terminal cysteine and phenylalanine, the CDR3 comprises 14 residues. Only the CDR3 region is kept as DNA, spanning 42 bases read in frame from base 1. Recombination joined TRBV5-1 with TRBJ2-7; the D region may be TRBD1 or TRBD2, each matching 6 bases equally. Sequenced input: cord blood. This TCR was sampled from a newborn girl in good health. Here the CDR3 is given as CASSSGEQGGEQYF. The nucleotide sequence reads as follows: TGCGCCAGCAGCTCGGGCGAACAGGGAGGCGAGCAGTACTTC.